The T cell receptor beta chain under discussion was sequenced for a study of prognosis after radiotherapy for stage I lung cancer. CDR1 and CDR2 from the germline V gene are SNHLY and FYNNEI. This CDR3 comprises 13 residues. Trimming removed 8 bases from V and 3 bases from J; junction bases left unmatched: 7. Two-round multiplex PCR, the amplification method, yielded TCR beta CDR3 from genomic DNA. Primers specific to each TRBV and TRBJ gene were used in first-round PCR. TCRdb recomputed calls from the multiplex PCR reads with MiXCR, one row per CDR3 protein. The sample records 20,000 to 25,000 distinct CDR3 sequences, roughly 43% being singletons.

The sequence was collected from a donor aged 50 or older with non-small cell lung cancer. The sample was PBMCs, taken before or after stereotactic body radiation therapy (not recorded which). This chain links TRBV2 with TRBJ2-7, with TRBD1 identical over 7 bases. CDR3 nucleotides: TGTGCCAGCGTCCGGGACAGTAACTACGAGCAGTACTTC. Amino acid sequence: CASVRDSNYEQYF.